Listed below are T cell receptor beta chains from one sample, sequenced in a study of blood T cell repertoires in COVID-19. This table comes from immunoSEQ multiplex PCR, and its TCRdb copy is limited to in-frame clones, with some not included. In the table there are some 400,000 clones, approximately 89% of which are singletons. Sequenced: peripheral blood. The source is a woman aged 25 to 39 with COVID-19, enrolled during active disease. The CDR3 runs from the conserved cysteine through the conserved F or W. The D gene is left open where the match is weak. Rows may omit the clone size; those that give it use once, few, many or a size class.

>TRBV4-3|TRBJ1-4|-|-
TGCGCCAGCAGCCAAGAATCCCCCTCGATCAGAGAAAAACTGTTTTTT
CASSQESPSIREKLFF
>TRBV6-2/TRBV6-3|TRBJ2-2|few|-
TGTGCCAGCAGTTCGCTCGGGAACACCGGGGAGCTGTTTTTT
CASSSLGNTGELFF
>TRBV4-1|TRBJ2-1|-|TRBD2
TGCGCCAGCAGCCAAGATGGGACGGGAGGGCCATACAATGAGCAGTTCTTC
CASSQDGTGGPYNEQFF
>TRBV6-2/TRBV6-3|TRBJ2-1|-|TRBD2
TGTGCCAGCAGTCCCGGACTAGCGGGACCGAATGAGCAGTTCTTC
CASSPGLAGPNEQFF
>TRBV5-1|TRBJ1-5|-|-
TGCGCCAGCAGACCATCCGACAGACGCAATCAGCCCCAGCATTTT
CASRPSDRRNQPQHF
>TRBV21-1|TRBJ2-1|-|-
TGTGCCAGCAACCCCAGTCGCCCTCCTCCCCTCTACAATGAGCAGTTCTTC
CASNPSRPPPLYNEQFF
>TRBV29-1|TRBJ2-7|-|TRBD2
TGCAGCGTTGGGTTTAGCGGGAGCCGTCAGTACTTC
CSVGFSGSRQYF
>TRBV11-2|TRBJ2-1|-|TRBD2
TGTGCCAGCAGCTTAGAACTAGCGGGAGAGCAGTTCTTC
CASSLELAGEQFF
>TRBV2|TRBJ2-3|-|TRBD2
TGTGCCAGCAGTGGACTAGCGAATGCGCAGTATTTT
CASSGLANAQYF
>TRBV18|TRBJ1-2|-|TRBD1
TGTGCCAGCTCACAACAGGGGGACTATGGCTACACCTTC
CASSQQGDYGYTF
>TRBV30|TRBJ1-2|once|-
TGTGCCTCCCGGGGAGGCAGAAACTATGGCTACACCTTC
CASRGGRNYGYTF
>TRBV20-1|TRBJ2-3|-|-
TGCAGTGCAATGACAGTGGATACGCAGTATTTT
CSAMTVDTQYF
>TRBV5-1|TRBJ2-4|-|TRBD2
TGCGCCAGCAGCCCACTAGCGGAAAGAGCCAAAAACATTCAGTACTTC
CASSPLAERAKNIQYF
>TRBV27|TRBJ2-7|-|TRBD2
TGTGCCAGCAGTTTATTGACTAGCGGGAGAAACGAGCAGTACTTC
CASSLLTSGRNEQYF
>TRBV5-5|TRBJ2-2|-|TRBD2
TGTGCCAGCAGCTTCCAGACTAGCGGGAGTAACACCGGGGAGCTGTTTTTT
CASSFQTSGSNTGELFF
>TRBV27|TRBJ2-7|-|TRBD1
TGTGCCAGCAGTTTCATCGGGACAGGGCAAAGCGAGCAGTACTTC
CASSFIGTGQSEQYF
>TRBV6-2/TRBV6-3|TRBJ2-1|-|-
TGTGCCAGCAGTTATACAGAGACCCCCTACAATGAGCAGTTCTTC
CASSYTETPYNEQFF
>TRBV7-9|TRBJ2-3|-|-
TGTGCCAGCAGCTTGGGGGCCACAGATACGCAGTATTTT
CASSLGATDTQYF
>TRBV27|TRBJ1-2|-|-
TGTGCCAGCAGTTTATCGAGGCAGGGGAGGGGTCGGTATGGCTACACCTTC
CASSLSRQGRGRYGYTF
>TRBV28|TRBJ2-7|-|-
TGTGCCAGCACAGGAGGGGCCTACGAGCAGTACTTC
CASTGGAYEQYF
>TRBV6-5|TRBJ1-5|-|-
TGTGCCAGCAGGCGGAGCAATCAGCCCCAGCATTTT
CASRRSNQPQHF
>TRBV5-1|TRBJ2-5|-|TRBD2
TGCGCCAGCAGCTTTGGAGGGAGCGGGGGTGAGACCCAGTACTTC
CASSFGGSGGETQYF
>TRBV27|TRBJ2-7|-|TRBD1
TGTGCCAGCAGTCTGTGGGACAGCTCCTACGAGCAGTACTTC
CASSLWDSSYEQYF
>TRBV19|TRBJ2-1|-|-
TGTGCCAGTAGTATCCGACAGAACAATGAGCAGTTCTTC
CASSIRQNNEQFF
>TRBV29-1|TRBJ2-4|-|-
TGCAGCGTCCGTTATGCCAAAAACATTCAGTACTTC
CSVRYAKNIQYF
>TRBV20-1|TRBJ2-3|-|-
TGCAGTGTAAGGAGGACAGATACGCAGTATTTT
CSVRRTDTQYF
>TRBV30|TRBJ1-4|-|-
TGTGCCTGGAGTGTAGGGGGGGACAATGAAAAACTGTTTTTT
CAWSVGGDNEKLFF
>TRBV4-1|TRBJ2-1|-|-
TGCGCCAGCAGCCTGAACGGGAGTCCCTACAATGAGCAGTTCTTC
CASSLNGSPYNEQFF
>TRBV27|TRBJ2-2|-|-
TGTGCCAGCAGCCTCCGGGGACGGGGGTCCATCAACGGGGAGCTGTTTTTT
CASSLRGRGSINGELFF
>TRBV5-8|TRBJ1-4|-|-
TGTGCCAGCAGACCCGTGGGGGGGTCTAATGAAAAACTGTTTTTT
CASRPVGGSNEKLFF